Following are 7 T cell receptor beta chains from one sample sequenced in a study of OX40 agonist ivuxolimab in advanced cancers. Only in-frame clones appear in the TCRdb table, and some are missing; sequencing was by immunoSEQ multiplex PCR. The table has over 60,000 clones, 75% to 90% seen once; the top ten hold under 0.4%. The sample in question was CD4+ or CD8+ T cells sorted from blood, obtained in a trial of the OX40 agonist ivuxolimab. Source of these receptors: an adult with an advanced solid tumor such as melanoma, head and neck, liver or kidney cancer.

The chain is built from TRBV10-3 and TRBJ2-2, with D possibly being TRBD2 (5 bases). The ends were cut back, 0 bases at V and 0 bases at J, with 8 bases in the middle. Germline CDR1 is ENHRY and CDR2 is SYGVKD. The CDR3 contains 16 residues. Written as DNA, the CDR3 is TGTGCCATCAGTGAGTCGAGAGCGGCGAACACCGGGGAGCTGTTTTTT. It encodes CAISESRAANTGELFF.

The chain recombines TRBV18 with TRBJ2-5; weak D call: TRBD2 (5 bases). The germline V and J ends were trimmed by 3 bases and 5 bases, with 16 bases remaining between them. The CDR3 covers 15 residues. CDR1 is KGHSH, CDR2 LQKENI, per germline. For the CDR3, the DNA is TGTGCCAGCTCACCTCTAACCGGGAAGGCGGAGACCCAGTACTTC. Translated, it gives CASSPLTGKAETQYF.

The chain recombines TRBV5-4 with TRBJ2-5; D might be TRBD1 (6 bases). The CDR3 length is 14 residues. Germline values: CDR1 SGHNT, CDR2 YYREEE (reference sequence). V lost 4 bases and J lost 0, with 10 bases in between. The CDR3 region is CASSRGSNQETQYF. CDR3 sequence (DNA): TGTGCCAGCAGCAGGGGGTCTAACCAAGAGACCCAGTACTTC.

The CDR3 DNA sequence: TGCGCCAGCAGCCAAATAGCGGGAAACACAGATACGCAGTATTTT. Amino acids: CASSQIAGNTDTQYF. The gene calls are TRBV5-1 and TRBJ2-3, with 8 bases that match TRBD2. The trim removed 4 bases at V and 2 bases at J, leaving 6 bases unmatched. Germline V gives CDR1 SGHRS, CDR2 YFSETQ. This CDR3 spans 15 amino acids.

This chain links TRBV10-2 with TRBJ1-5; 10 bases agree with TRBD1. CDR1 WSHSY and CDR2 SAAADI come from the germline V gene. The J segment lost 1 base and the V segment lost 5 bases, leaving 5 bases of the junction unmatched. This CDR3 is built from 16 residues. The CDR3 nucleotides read TGCGCCAGCAGTACCACGGACAGGGGGAGCAATCAGCCCCAGCATTTT. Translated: CASSTTDRGSNQPQHF.

The CDR3 reads CASSQGEQPTNEKLFF. CDR3 nucleotides: TGTGCCAGTAGTCAAGGAGAGCAGCCAACTAATGAAAAACTGTTTTTT. The chain employs TRBV19 and TRBJ1-4; D not certain. This CDR3 has 16 residues. V dropped 5 bases and J dropped 0 bases, with 13 bases sitting between them. CDR1 LNHDA and CDR2 SQIVND come from the germline V gene (reference sequence).

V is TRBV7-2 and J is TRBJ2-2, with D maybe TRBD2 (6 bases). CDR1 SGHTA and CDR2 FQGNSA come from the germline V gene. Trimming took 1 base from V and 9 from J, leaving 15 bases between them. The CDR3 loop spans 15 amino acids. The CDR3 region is CASSLGTNAFRELFF. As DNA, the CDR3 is TGTGCCAGCAGCTTAGGGACTAATGCGTTCCGGGAGCTGTTTTTT.